One and the same sample provided the 28 T cell receptor beta chains below, sequenced in a study of cytotoxic CD8 clonotypes in ibrutinib-treated CLL. The data were produced by immunoSEQ multiplex PCR, yet TCRdb's version contains in-frame clones alone and is incomplete. The sample has about 200,000 clones, about four fifths seen once; the top ten hold about an eighth. This sample comprised PBMCs, obtained after 12 months of ibrutinib treatment. Receptor source: a human donor with chronic lymphocytic leukemia.

This CDR3 is CATRDRTNTGELFF. CDR3 nucleotides: TGTGCCACCAGGGACAGAACGAACACCGGGGAGCTGTTTTTT. The rearrangement links TRBV19 to TRBJ2-2; 7 bases are a match to TRBD1. Germline V gene data show CDR1 as LNHDA and CDR2 as SQIVND (reference sequence). The CDR3 is 14 amino acids. Trimming cost V 10 bases and J 0 bases; bases outside gene matches: 5.

V is TRBV2 and J is TRBJ2-1, with unresolved D. This CDR3 has 13 residues. Trimming shortened V by 7 bases and J by 7 bases, and 14 bases separated the two germline ends. Germline V gene data show CDR1 as SNHLY and CDR2 as FYNNEI. The CDR3, as DNA: TGTGCCAGCAAAGGAACACTTTTGAATGAGCAGTTCTTC. Encoded protein: CASKGTLLNEQFF.

The rearrangement uses TRBV27 and TRBJ2-7; TRBD1 is a possible D gene (6 bases). Germline V gene sequence: CDR1 MNHEY, CDR2 SMNVEV (reference sequence). CDR3 length: 15 residues. The V end lost 6 bases, the J end lost 6 bases, and 21 bases lay between the germline ends. The CDR3 spells CASSRIPPTGPEQYF. The CDR3 coding sequence is TGTGCCAGCAGCCGTATACCCCCAACAGGGCCCGAGCAGTACTTC.

The chain is built from TRBV6-5 and TRBJ2-2; a weak D match, TRBD1 (5 bases). With 4 bases removed from V and 0 bases from J, the gap between germline ends came to 6 bases. Germline-derived CDR1 and CDR2 are MNHEY and SVGAGI. There are 14 residues in the CDR3. The CDR3 nucleotides are TGTGCCAGCAGTTCAGGGCCGAACACCGGGGAGCTGTTTTTT. Its translation: CASSSGPNTGELFF.

The J gene is TRBJ2-7, the V gene TRBV5-1; D perhaps matches TRBD2 (6 bases). Trimming stripped 2 bases from V and 6 bases from J, with 18 bases between. Germline V CDR1 and CDR2: SGHRS, YFSETQ. The CDR3 is 15 amino acids. The CDR3 here is CASSFGDSTALEQYF. CDR3 bases: TGCGCCAGCAGCTTTGGGGACTCAACGGCCCTCGAGCAGTACTTC.

The V and J genes are TRBV6-6 and TRBJ1-1; a possible D gene is TRBD1 (6 bases). The CDR3 length is 15 residues. Germline V CDR1 and CDR2: MNHNY, SVGAGI (reference sequence). The V end was cut by 0 bases, the J end by 4 bases, with 12 bases between. The CDR3 DNA is TGTGCCAGCAGTTACTCCGGGGGGGCTCCCACTGAAGCTTTCTTT. Its protein product is CASSYSGGAPTEAFF.

The V call is TRBV25-1, the J call TRBJ1-5, with D possibly being TRBD1 (6 bases). Germline V gene sequence: CDR1 MGHDK, CDR2 SYGVNS. Trimming removed 1 base at V and 4 bases at J, with 11 bases between. CDR3 length equals 15 residues. CDR3 sequence (DNA): TGTGCCAGCAGTGAATCGGGCCAGGGGAATCAGCCCCAGCATTTT. Amino acids: CASSESGQGNQPQHF. The entire variable domain, with the rest obtained from reference TRBV25-1 and TRBJ1-5, is as follows: EADIYQTPRYLVIGTGKKITLECSQTMGHDKMYWYQQDPGMELHLIHYSYGVNSTEKGDLSSESTVSRIRTEHFPLTLESARPSHTSQYLCASSESGQGNQPQHFGDGTRLSIL.

This chain joins TRBV10-3 and TRBJ2-7; TRBD1 matches at 9 bases. After removal of 10 bases from V and 2 bases from J, the junction contained 6 bases not matched to a gene. The CDR3 runs to 13 residues. Germline V lookup: CDR1 ENHRY, CDR2 SYGVKD. The CDR3 DNA is TGTGCCAACTCCCGACAGGGGGCCTACGAGCAGTACTTC. It codes for CANSRQGAYEQYF.

This chain connects TRBV28 to TRBJ2-3; D remains unclear. Trimming left V 4 bases short and J 1 base short, with 6 bases between. The CDR3 extends over 13 amino acids. Germline lookup yields CDR1 MDHEN and CDR2 SYDVKM. The DNA of the CDR3 is TGTGCCAGCAGTTATCAAGGCACAGATACGCAGTATTTT. Protein: CASSYQGTDTQYF.

This chain connects TRBV5-1 to TRBJ1-3; D might be TRBD1 (6 bases). This CDR3 is built from 15 residues. Germline V CDR1 and CDR2: SGHRS, YFSETQ. V was cut by 3 bases and J by 0 bases, with 10 bases left in between. CDR3 nucleotide sequence: TGCGCCAGCAGCTGGGACACGGGCTCTGGAAACACCATATATTTT. Amino acid sequence: CASSWDTGSGNTIYF.

This chain joins TRBV6-5 and TRBJ1-1; a possible D gene is TRBD1 (6 bases). The CDR3 is made up of 14 amino acids. V lost 5 bases to trimming and J lost 4 bases, with 14 bases between them. The V gene's germline CDR1 is MNHEY and CDR2 SVGAGI. CDR3 sequence reads: CASSEGRGGTEAFF. In nucleotides, the CDR3 is TGTGCCAGCAGTGAAGGCAGGGGTGGCACTGAAGCTTTCTTT.

The rearrangement joins TRBV6-1 to TRBJ1-5; D perhaps matches TRBD1 (5 bases). Trimming shortened V by 6 bases and J by 4 bases, and 16 bases separated the two germline ends. From germline, CDR1 is MNHNS and CDR2 SASEGT. The CDR3 sequence is 15 residues long. The CDR3 region is CASSTHRDGNQPQHF. CDR3 coding DNA: TGTGCCAGCAGCACTCACCGGGACGGGAATCAGCCCCAGCATTTT.

The V and J genes are TRBV6-5 and TRBJ1-1, with TRBD1 identical over 7 bases. Looked up from germline, CDR1 is MNHEY and CDR2 is SVGAGI. CDR3 size: 13 residues. Trimming at V came to 6 bases and at J to 7 bases, leaving 8 bases not matched to a gene. CDR3 sequence (DNA): TGTGCCAGCAGGCGACAGGGATATGGTGAAGCTTTCTTT. Translation: CASRRQGYGEAFF.

Details on this clone: One end of the junction is discordant with germline, which a read error may explain. The genes are TRBV6-1 and TRBJ1-1; 10 nucleotides line up with TRBD1. The CDR3 is 12 amino acids. CDR1 MNHNS and CDR2 SASEGT come from the germline V gene. CDR3 coding DNA: TGTGCCAGCAGAGGGACAGGGGCTGAGGCTTTCTTT. Protein: CASRGTGAEAFF.

The CDR3 DNA is TGTGCCAGTAGTTTATGGACAGGGGGAAATCAGCCCCAGCATTTT. It codes for CASSLWTGGNQPQHF. V gene TRBV19 combines with J gene TRBJ1-5, with 10 bases lining up with TRBD1. The germline gives CDR1 LNHDA, CDR2 SQIVND (reference sequence). The CDR3 spans 15 residues. The J segment lost 4 bases and the V segment lost 5 bases, leaving 5 bases of the junction unmatched.

The chain has TRBV19 and TRBJ2-7; 7 bases are shared with TRBD2. J lost 2 bases, V lost 3 bases, and 4 bases had no gene match. Germline V gene lookup returns CDR1 LNHDA and CDR2 SQIVND (reference sequence). CDR3 length equals 14 residues. The CDR3 coding sequence is TGTGCCAGTAGTATCTTTGCGGGGGCCTACGAGCAGTACTTC. Amino acids: CASSIFAGAYEQYF.

The gene calls are TRBV18 and TRBJ2-2, with 10 nucleotides matching TRBD2. Germline V gives CDR1 KGHSH, CDR2 LQKENI. The CDR3 length is 17 residues. Unmatched junction bases numbered 5, after V lost 1 base and J lost 3 bases. The CDR3 is CASSPLPAGGYTGELFF. For the CDR3, the DNA is TGTGCCAGCTCACCACTTCCAGCGGGAGGGTACACCGGGGAGCTGTTTTTT.

V is TRBV9 and J is TRBJ2-4, with a possible D match to TRBD2 (6 bases). Trimming cost V 0 bases and J 6 bases, with 13 bases left between them. The V gene's germline CDR1 is SGDLS and CDR2 YYNGEE. This CDR3 has 15 amino acids. CDR3 residues: CASSVGASAINIQYF. The CDR3 DNA is TGTGCCAGCAGCGTAGGGGCTAGCGCTATAAACATTCAGTACTTC.

This rearrangement joins TRBV25-1 to TRBJ2-1, with 11 bases that match TRBD2. CDR1 and CDR2 from the germline V gene are MGHDK and SYGVNS. V shed 7 bases and J 4 bases; nucleotides not matched to a gene: 12. This CDR3 spans 17 amino acids. The CDR3 DNA sequence: TGTGCCAGCATTGGGGTAACTAGCGGGAGTACTTACAATGAGCAGTTCTTC. Protein sequence: CASIGVTSGSTYNEQFF.

The chain uses TRBV5-1 and TRBJ2-3, with a possible D match to TRBD2 (5 bases). With 3 bases removed from V and 0 bases from J, the gap between germline ends came to 11 bases. There are 15 residues in the CDR3. Germline V lookup: CDR1 SGHRS, CDR2 YFSETQ. In DNA, the CDR3 is TGCGCCAGCAGCTCCGAGGGTTATAGCACAGATACGCAGTATTTT. Protein sequence: CASSSEGYSTDTQYF. Supplemented by reference TRBV5-1 and TRBJ2-3, the full variable domain reads KAGVTQTPRYLIKTRGQQVTLSCSPISGHRSVSWYQQTPGQGLQFLFEYFSETQRNKGNFPGRFSGRQFSNSRSEMNVSTLELGDSALYLCASSSEGYSTDTQYFGPGTRLTVL.

This sequence joins TRBV28 and TRBJ1-6, with D possibly matching TRBD1 (5 bases). Germline V gives CDR1 MDHEN, CDR2 SYDVKM. The CDR3 has 13 amino acids. Trimming removed 11 bases at V and 5 bases at J, with 13 bases between. CDR3 nucleotide sequence: TGTGCCGTCAGGGCCGAAGATAATTCACCCCTCCACTTT. Its translation is CAVRAEDNSPLHF.

CDR3 loop: CASSWGDVWALEQFF. The DNA of the CDR3 is TGCGCCAGCAGCTGGGGGGACGTTTGGGCTCTTGAGCAGTTCTTC. The rearrangement joins TRBV5-1 to TRBJ2-1, with D possibly matching TRBD2 (6 bases). Germline loops: CDR1 SGHRS, CDR2 YFSETQ. CDR3 size: 15 residues. Trimming took off 3 bases at V and 9 bases at J, with 19 bases between the two ends. The full variable domain, its missing parts supplied by reference TRBV5-1 and TRBJ2-1, is KAGVTQTPRYLIKTRGQQVTLSCSPISGHRSVSWYQQTPGQGLQFLFEYFSETQRNKGNFPGRFSGRQFSNSRSEMNVSTLELGDSALYLCASSWGDVWALEQFFGPGTRLTVL.

This sequence joins TRBV28 and TRBJ2-7; tentatively, D is TRBD1 (5 bases). The CDR3 consists of 12 residues. Germline V gives CDR1 MDHEN, CDR2 SYDVKM. V lost 5 bases, J lost 4 bases, and 9 bases lay in between. DNA of the CDR3: TGTGCCAGCAGTACCCAGGGTTACGAGCAGTACTTC. This sequence encodes CASSTQGYEQYF.

V is TRBV10-3 and J is TRBJ1-6; D unresolved. CDR3 length: 15 residues. Per germline, CDR1 ENHRY and CDR2 SYGVKD. V lost 0 bases and J lost 5, with 8 bases in between. The DNA of the CDR3 is TGTGCCATCAGTGAGTCGGGCGGAGATAATTCACCCCTCCACTTT. This translates into CAISESGGDNSPLHF.

The chain employs TRBV18 and TRBJ2-5; D might be TRBD2 (6 bases). V dropped 0 bases and J dropped 5 bases, with 10 bases sitting between them. Germline V lookup: CDR1 KGHSH, CDR2 LQKENI. The CDR3 totals 14 residues. CDR3 in DNA: TGTGCCAGCTCACCACCGAGAGGGACTGAGACCCAGTACTTC. This translates into CASSPPRGTETQYF.

This clone was seen once. The rearrangement uses TRBV28 and TRBJ1-2; 7 bases line up with TRBD1. Germline V gene sequence: CDR1 MDHEN, CDR2 SYDVKM. The CDR3 has 14 residues. Germline trimming cut 5 bases from V and 4 bases from J; bases unmatched to any gene: 7. The CDR3 protein is CASSAQGEGYGYTF. The CDR3 DNA is TGTGCCAGCAGTGCTCAGGGGGAGGGCTATGGCTACACCTTC.

This clone was observed a handful of times. In DNA, the CDR3 is TGTGCCAGCAGCTTGCAGCGGGGATCCTACGAGCAGTACTTC. It yields the protein CASSLQRGSYEQYF. The rearrangement links TRBV5-4 to TRBJ2-7; 7 bases line up with TRBD2. V gave up 1 base and J gave up 1 base; unmatched junction bases: 2. The CDR3 is 14 amino acids. Germline-derived CDR1 and CDR2 are SGHNT and YYREEE (reference sequence). Complete variable domain (other parts from reference TRBV5-4 and TRBJ2-7): ETGVTQSPTHLIKTRGQQVTLRCSSQSGHNTVSWYQQALGQGPQFIFQYYREEENGRGNFPPRFSGLQFPNYSSELNVNALELDDSALYLCASSLQRGSYEQYFGPGTRLTVT.

This clone was detected only a few times. This chain joins TRBV10-2 and TRBJ1-1; D is unclear. The ends were cut back, 8 bases at V and 2 bases at J, with 15 bases in the middle. The CDR3 sequence is 14 residues long. In germline, CDR1 is WSHSY, CDR2 SAAADI. CDR3 nucleotides: TGCGCCAGCCGGAAAGAGGCTAGCAACACTGAAGCTTTCTTT. It encodes CASRKEASNTEAFF.